The present T cell receptor (beta chain) was sequenced within a study of tumor and adjacent non-tumor tissue in lung cancer. Study as a whole: The patients, approximately 9 men and 5 women, were about 31 to 76 with stage I to III disease. Samples averaged around 3.9 million productive TCRbeta reads each.

The library came from three nested PCR rounds adapted from ARM-PCR protocols. TCRdb called the multiplex PCR reads again in MiXCR, with one record for every CDR3 protein. The table has more than 75,000 distinct CDR3 sequences, around 65% seen once. As regards this clonotype: What it recognizes is unknown. A read error may account for a junction end that differs from germline.

RNA was extracted from bulk tissue without any cell sorting. Findings and caveats of the study: Tumor tissue had significantly higher TCR diversity than normal lung. Higher tumor TCR diversity was associated with shorter survival.

This CDR3 is 14 amino acids long. The germline gives CDR1 SGHRS, CDR2 YFSETQ. Sequencing was performed on lung tumor tissue. The receptor's source is a woman aged 65 to 85 with non-small cell lung cancer. This chain connects TRBV5-1 to TRBJ2-7; TRBD1 matches 8 bases. The CDR3 reads CASRLDRVRDEQYF. In DNA form, the CDR3 reads TGCGCCAGCAGATTGGACAGGGTCAGGGACGAGCAGTACTTC.